Sequencing of this T cell receptor beta chain was carried out in a study of blood T cell repertoires in COVID-19. About the research overall: The origin of the acute and convalescent COVID-19 samples was the United States, Italy and Spain. T cells, B-cell-depleted T cells, or PBMCs supplied cDNA or gDNA.

Original analysis: Amplification of reference gene primers provided the estimated nucleated cell counts. TCRdb's copy holds only in-frame clones and misses some; the assay was immunoSEQ multiplex PCR. V and J calls and clone size are as listed in that table; D and trimming were resolved from the DNA. The table records some 220,000 clones, about nine tenths of them present only once. Patients in Seattle were enrolled during active infection, then followed longitudinally. Germline V CDR1 and CDR2: MNHEY, SVGAGI. The V and J ends lost 6 bases and 4 bases, in that order; junction bases with no gene match: 4. There are 13 residues in the CDR3.

The rearrangement uses TRBV6-5 and TRBJ2-5; 8 nucleotides match TRBD1. The origin of this receptor is a man aged 25 to 45 with COVID-19, enrolled during active disease. Material for sequencing was peripheral blood. The CDR3 is CASSQDRAETQYF. Written as DNA, the CDR3 is TGTGCCAGCAGCCAGGACAGGGCAGAGACCCAGTACTTC.